Listed below are T cell receptor beta chains from one sample, sequenced in a study of CD8+CD57+ T cells in acquired aplastic anemia. TCRdb re-analysed the reads in MiXCR, keeping a single row per CDR3 protein. In the table there are about 160,000 distinct CDR3 sequences, 40% to 60% of which are singletons. Sequenced material: sorted CD4+, CD8+, or CD8+CD57+ T cells (not recorded which) from PBMCs. The receptors originated from a human donor with aplastic anemia. The conserved cysteine and the conserved F or W are not part of the CDR3 here. The order of the fields is J gene, V gene, clone size, CDR3 protein. Some rows mark clone size as missing; the rest say once, few, many or name a class of expanded clone.

TRBJ1-2,TRBV7-2,many,AIRVGSRGNGYT
TRBJ2-3,TRBV6-4,NA,ATTDEAGTTDTQY
TRBJ1-2,TRBV7-9,NA,ASSLAPGAQYAYT
TRBJ2-7,TRBV18,NA,ASSPFGGASNEQY
TRBJ1-2,TRBV3-1,many,ASSQQVGYGYT
TRBJ1-4,TRBV7-2,NA,ASSLTGSGEKLF
TRBJ1-1,TRBV2,NA,ASRWDSPGTEAF
TRBJ1-2,TRBV7-9,many,ASSLGGDLSYGYT
TRBJ1-5,TRBV27,few,ASSLTYGDPQH
TRBJ2-7,TRBV27,many,ASSLGSLYEQY
TRBJ1-2,TRBV2,NA,ASSWTGTEGYT
TRBJ2-3,TRBV24-1,NA,ATSDSLTGGDTQY
TRBJ2-7,TRBV13,many,ASSLLEIPYEQY
TRBJ2-3,TRBV19,NA,ASSMLNGDTQY
TRBJ2-1,TRBV20-1,many,SAGAGRASYNEQF
TRBJ2-3,TRBV2,NA,ASSRHGQLRADTQY
TRBJ2-7,TRBV20-1,NA,SGLEGAYEQY